A selection of T cell receptor beta chains follows, all from one sample in a study of early T cells in non-severe SARS-CoV-2 infection. Via MiXCR, TCRdb re-called the 5' RACE reads, giving one row per CDR3 protein. The sample carries approximately 52,000 distinct CDR3 sequences, 8% to 8.5% recorded once. Source material: whole blood. The receptor set was obtained from an adult who was a healthcare worker with PCR-confirmed SARS-CoV-2 infection or an uninfected control (not recorded which). The conserved cysteine and the conserved F or W are not part of the CDR3 here. Each record gives: clone size, V gene, D gene, CDR3 protein. D genes are given only for firm matches. Not all rows give a size; the values are once, few, many and, for expanded clones, a class.

>many|TRBV14|-
ASSQVGFSGSPTEAF
>many|TRBV28|TRBD1
ASSLYRGVPPAKNIQY
>few|TRBV29-1|-
SVEGQYGYT
>many|TRBV21-1|-
ASSVPDYSNQPQH
>-|TRBV7-8|-
ASSFQGLNTEAF
>many|TRBV12-3/TRBV12-4|TRBD2
ASRVAGRETQY
>-|TRBV6-2/TRBV6-3|-
ASIQSGRGNTIY
>many|TRBV29-1|TRBD1
SVDGQGTGGYT
>many|TRBV28|-
ATHRGLWNTEAF
>many|TRBV7-2|TRBD1
ASSPTWDRVNSPLH
>many|TRBV6-5|TRBD1
ASRKTGVETQY
>-|TRBV12-3/TRBV12-4|-
ASSLFNVGTLITEAF
>many|TRBV3-1|-
ASSHLDGGQY
>few|TRBV7-3|-
ASSSDNYGYT
>many|TRBV19|-
ASSIRTGVETQY
>many|TRBV20-1|-
SARDPGPGV
>few|TRBV29-1|-
SVRDSKSGGYT
>few|TRBV2|-
ASSDRANSPLH
>-|TRBV5-1|TRBD2
ASSLDLAGGFDEQY
>few|TRBV20-1|TRBD2
SASRRVAGGSTDTQY
>medium-sized|TRBV28|TRBD1
ASSIGAARGLSTEAF
>few|TRBV7-2|-
ASSLAMSYEQY
>-|TRBV7-2|-
ASSLGKNQPQH
>-|TRBV11-3|TRBD2
ASSSGLAGFEQY
>many|TRBV4-3|-
ASSQKWDKEAF
>-|TRBV29-1|-
SVEVQGNTGELF
>-|TRBV29-1|-
SVGPNTGELF
>many|TRBV27|-
ASSFSGANQPQH
>-|TRBV15|-
ATSRDRTENTEAF
>few|TRBV6-5|-
ASSYTRERSYGYT
>many|TRBV20-1|-
SASSGAGEQF
>many|TRBV3-1|-
ASSQDPPPGYTGELF
>many|TRBV28|TRBD2
ASSSLAGGWREQF
>many|TRBV12-3/TRBV12-4|-
ASSLDVRGGAF
>-|TRBV20-1|-
SAKDPRTTYNEQF
>-|TRBV11-3|TRBD2
ASSYGPFGRSSYEQY
>-|TRBV6-5|-
ASSYSWRGLNYGYT
>-|TRBV12-3/TRBV12-4|-
ASSLTGFEQY
>few|TRBV28|-
ASSLVGARTYEQY
>many|TRBV11-2|-
ASSLPAGSGPDTQY
>-|TRBV6-4|-
ASSETGNYGYT
>-|TRBV12-3/TRBV12-4|-
ASNPEVSENTIY
>-|TRBV18|-
ASSPRPEVRRNEAF
>-|TRBV7-3|-
ASSLTVQAGELF
>many|TRBV7-2|TRBD2
ASSFSGRGSYNEQF
>-|TRBV6-5|-
ASSYSIRSATDTQY
>-|TRBV2|-
ASSDSGTGLLEQY
>many|TRBV14|-
ASSQAYGWPLH
>many|TRBV20-1|-
SARDTVDFGLEEQY